The 13 T cell receptor beta chains listed next were all sequenced from one sample in a study of long-term antiretroviral therapy in people with HIV. Run at survey level, the immunoSEQ assay was version v3.0. Data came from immunoSEQ multiplex PCR; TCRdb stores just in-frame clones and leaves some out. The data hold fewer than 30,000 clones, with around 81% observed a single time. This sample comprised unsorted PBMCs, obtained at the start of antiretroviral therapy, before treatment. These receptors all stem from a woman younger than 35 with HIV.

J is TRBJ2-7 and V is TRBV11-3; 8 bases align to TRBD1. Germline lookup yields CDR1 SGHNT and CDR2 YENEEA. The CDR3 consists of 13 residues. V was clipped by 4 bases and J by 4 bases; unmatched bases: 3. For the CDR3, the DNA is TGTGCCAGCAGCTCTGGACAGGGTTACGAGCAGTACTTC. Translated: CASSSGQGYEQYF.

This clone showed up just a few times. This rearrangement joins TRBV5-1 to TRBJ1-1; the D gene is possibly TRBD1 (5 bases). Germline-derived CDR1 and CDR2 are SGHRS and YFSETQ. Trimming cost V 4 bases and J 1 base, with 11 bases left between them. The CDR3 spans 14 residues. In nucleotides, the CDR3 is TGCGCCAGCAGCGCTGGGGGAACGAACACTGAAGCTTTCTTT. Translated: CASSAGGTNTEAFF.

The CDR3 here is CASSLAQVMNEQFF. CDR3 sequence (DNA): TGTGCCAGCAGCTTAGCGCAGGTCATGAATGAGCAGTTCTTC. This rearrangement joins TRBV7-6 to TRBJ2-1; no firm D call. Germline CDR1 SGHVS, CDR2 FNYEAQ. The CDR3 totals 14 residues. V lost 0 bases and J 7 bases, leaving 10 bases between the germline ends.

The gene calls are TRBV30 and TRBJ2-7, with a tentative D call TRBD2 (5 bases). Trimming cost V 0 bases and J 0 bases, with 6 bases left between them. CDR1 and CDR2 from the germline V gene are GTSNPN and SVGIG (reference sequence). This CDR3 spans 13 amino acids. CDR3 in amino acids: CAWSVTISYEQYF. CDR3 nucleotides: TGTGCCTGGAGTGTGACTATCTCCTACGAGCAGTACTTC.

The chain is built from TRBV13 and TRBJ2-7, with a tentative D call TRBD2 (6 bases). This CDR3 spans 14 amino acids. V was trimmed by 3 bases and J by 2 bases, leaving 11 bases between them. Germline V gives CDR1 PRHDT, CDR2 FYEKMQ (reference sequence). The CDR3 is CASSLAGSTYEQYF. The CDR3 DNA sequence: TGTGCCAGCAGCTTGGCGGGATCCACCTACGAGCAGTACTTC.

The rearrangement joins TRBV11-3 to TRBJ2-7; D may be TRBD1 (5 bases). The CDR3 consists of 16 residues. Germline CDR1 and CDR2: SGHNT and YENEEA. Trimming pared 0 bases from V and 2 bases from J, leaving 14 bases between. The CDR3 DNA reads TGTGCCAGCAGCTTAGAAAATTCTCCAGGGCCCTACGAGCAGTACTTC. Its protein is CASSLENSPGPYEQYF.

J is TRBJ1-4 and V is TRBV19; no clear D. From germline, CDR1 is LNHDA and CDR2 SQIVND (reference sequence). The CDR3 is made up of 15 amino acids. The V end lost 6 bases, the J end lost 7 bases, and 18 bases lay between the germline ends. The CDR3 DNA reads TGTGCCAGTAGGGGAGCCCTCTCGGCCAGTGAAAAACTGTTTTTT. Translating gives CASRGALSASEKLFF.

The rearrangement links TRBV19 to TRBJ2-7, with 7 nucleotides matching TRBD1. V lost 3 bases to trimming and J lost 5 bases; unmatched junction nucleotides: 13. This CDR3 region has 16 residues. From germline, CDR1 is LNHDA and CDR2 SQIVND (reference sequence). The CDR3 is CASSMAYRGLRDEQYF. The CDR3 DNA follows: TGTGCCAGTAGTATGGCGTACAGGGGTCTACGGGACGAGCAGTACTTC.

This sequence joins TRBV9 and TRBJ2-3, with unresolved D. The germline CDR1 and CDR2 sequences are SGDLS and YYNGEE. With 3 bases removed from V and 4 bases from J, the gap between germline ends came to 6 bases. This CDR3 has 12 amino acids. CDR3 DNA: TGTGCCAGCAGCGATGGGCCAGATACGCAGTATTTT. It is translated as CASSDGPDTQYF.

CDR3 nucleotide sequence: TGTGCCAGCAGGCAAGGCTATGGCTACACCTTC. Translated: CASRQGYGYTF. The chain couples TRBV9 to TRBJ1-2, with no clear D. This CDR3 is 11 amino acids long. Trimming shortened V by 5 bases and J by 4 bases, and 6 bases separated the two germline ends. Germline V gene lookup returns CDR1 SGDLS and CDR2 YYNGEE.

The chain has TRBV7-9 and TRBJ2-2; 9 bases are shared with TRBD1. Trimming removed 5 bases from V and 6 bases from J; junction bases left unmatched: 13. The CDR3 sequence is 17 residues long. Germline CDR1 and CDR2: SEHNR and FQNEAQ (reference sequence). DNA of the CDR3: TGTGCCAGCAGCCGTAGGCCCGACAGGGGGTTCCCCGGGGAGCTGTTTTTT. Encoded protein: CASSRRPDRGFPGELFF.

The chain carries TRBV27 and TRBJ2-7; the D is unclear. The germline V gene has CDR1 MNHEY and CDR2 SMNVEV (reference sequence). Trimming cost V 1 base and J 0 bases, with 16 bases left between them. This CDR3 spans 17 amino acids. CDR3 sequence reads: CASSLFPSKRGSYEQYF. The DNA of the CDR3 is TGTGCCAGCAGTTTATTCCCATCCAAACGCGGCTCCTACGAGCAGTACTTC.

This chain uses TRBV9 with TRBJ1-1; no firm D call. The CDR3 totals 13 residues. Germline CDR1 is SGDLS and CDR2 is YYNGEE. Trimming took 4 bases from V and 0 from J, leaving 7 bases between them. CDR3 DNA sequence: TGTGCCAGCAGCCCACGGTTGAACACTGAAGCTTTCTTT. This translates into CASSPRLNTEAFF.